The 15 T cell receptor beta chains in this list originate from one sample, sequenced in a study of T cells in Graves' hyperthyroidism and ophthalmopathy. The investigators amplified TCR beta CDR3 regions from RNA transcripts. During a first-round RT-PCR of the TCR CDR3, the HTBI primer set was used. MiXCR, run by TCRdb on the multiplex PCR reads, gives a single entry per CDR3 protein. The sample has some 580,000 distinct CDR3 sequences; approximately 15% are singletons. The sample taken for sequencing was blood. The receptor set was obtained from a woman in her forties with Graves' ophthalmopathy.

This clonotype was seen ten or more times. In nucleotides, the CDR3 is TGCAGTGCCCTAGCGGGGGACTCCTACGAGCAGTACTTC. This sequence encodes CSALAGDSYEQYF. V gene TRBV20-1 combines with J gene TRBJ2-7; 10 nucleotides line up with TRBD2. After removal of 6 bases from V and 0 bases from J, the junction contained 2 bases not matched to a gene. The germline CDR1 and CDR2 sequences are DFQATT and SNEGSKA (reference sequence). The CDR3 covers 13 residues.

The sample holds a few counts of this clonotype. This rearrangement joins TRBV6-9 to TRBJ1-3; no clear D gene. The CDR3 runs to 15 residues. Per the germline V gene, CDR1 is MNHGY and CDR2 is SVAAGI. V dropped 3 bases and J dropped 0 bases, with 9 bases sitting between them. This CDR3 reads CASSYRQTSGNTIYF. CDR3 bases: TGTGCCAGCAGTTACCGCCAAACCTCTGGAAACACCATATATTTT.

This clonotype was found a few times. The gene calls are TRBV20-1 and TRBJ1-2; TRBD1 matches 7 bases. The CDR3 contains 14 residues. The V and J ends lost 6 bases and 7 bases, in that order; junction bases with no gene match: 14. The germline V gene encodes CDR1 DFQATT and CDR2 SNEGSKA (reference sequence). The CDR3 here is CSAEFGQESSGYTF. The CDR3 DNA follows: TGCAGTGCCGAATTTGGACAGGAATCTTCTGGCTACACCTTC.

Remarks on this clonotype: The junction does not match germline at one end; this may be a read error. The DNA for the CDR3 is TGTGCCAGTATATGGAGCGGGAGGGCCACCGGGGGGCTGTTTTTT. The encoded protein is CASIWSGRATGGLFF. The genes are TRBV19 and TRBJ2-2, with 10 bases fitting TRBD2. Germline CDR1 LNHDA, CDR2 SQIVND (reference sequence). The CDR3 extends over 15 amino acids.

This clonotype turned up a few times. The CDR3 spells CASGQPGFPDTQYF. CDR3 sequence (DNA): TGTGCCAGCGGACAGCCGGGGTTCCCAGATACGCAGTATTTT. The rearrangement links TRBV6-1 to TRBJ2-3, with D tentatively TRBD1 (6 bases). The V and J ends lost 8 bases and 4 bases respectively, with 16 bases between them. This CDR3 is 14 amino acids long. Germline V lookup: CDR1 MNHNS, CDR2 SASEGT.

This clonotype turned up a few times. This rearrangement joins TRBV5-6 to TRBJ2-2; D is unclear. Germline CDR1 and CDR2: SGHDT and YYEEEE. This CDR3 region has 15 residues. V was trimmed by 4 bases and J by 3 bases, leaving 13 bases between them. The CDR3: CASSHTVRDTGELFF. CDR3 DNA: TGTGCCAGCAGCCACACGGTCCGTGACACCGGGGAGCTGTTTTTT.

This clonotype was detected only a few times. This chain connects TRBV2 to TRBJ1-3, with 8 bases fitting TRBD1. Germline CDR1 and CDR2: SNHLY and FYNNEI. This CDR3 contains 16 residues. Unmatched junction bases numbered 9, after V lost 8 bases and J lost 0 bases. In nucleotides, the CDR3 is TGTGCCAGCGTCTTAACCGGGACAGGCTCTGGAAACACCATATATTTT. Translation gives CASVLTGTGSGNTIYF.

This clonotype was picked up a small number of times. This chain links TRBV6-1 with TRBJ1-5; the match to TRBD1 covers 9 bases. Germline V gives CDR1 MNHNS, CDR2 SASEGT. V shed 4 bases and J 7 bases; nucleotides not matched to a gene: 8. The CDR3 consists of 15 residues. The CDR3 bases are TGTGCCAGCAGTGCCACAGGGGGCGTCGGCCAGCCCCAGCATTTT. The encoded protein is CASSATGGVGQPQHF.

The rearrangement uses TRBV19 and TRBJ2-1; D uncertain. Trimming shortened V by 8 bases and J by 4 bases, and 12 bases separated the two germline ends. Germline CDR1 is LNHDA and CDR2 is SQIVND (reference sequence). The CDR3 totals 13 residues. In nucleotides, the CDR3 is TGTGCCAGTGCCCTAAACAGTTACAATGAGCAGTTCTTC. Protein: CASALNSYNEQFF.

This clonotype was observed at least ten times. The chain employs TRBV7-2 and TRBJ2-7; 8 bases line up with TRBD2. Per the germline V gene, CDR1 is SGHTA and CDR2 is FQGNSA. The CDR3 consists of 15 residues. The J segment lost 1 base and the V segment lost 5 bases, leaving 7 bases of the junction unmatched. This CDR3 reads CASSRPGLGSYEQYF. For the CDR3, the DNA is TGTGCCAGCAGCCGGCCGGGACTAGGATCCTACGAGCAGTACTTC.

V is TRBV27 and J is TRBJ2-1, with TRBD2 identical over 7 bases. The germline V gene has CDR1 MNHEY and CDR2 SMNVEV (reference sequence). The CDR3 totals 13 residues. J was trimmed by 9 bases and V by 5 bases; bases with no gene match: 7. The CDR3 DNA sequence: TGTGCCAGCAGTCTCTCTAGCGGATCTGAGCAGTTCTTC. The encoded protein is CASSLSSGSEQFF.

This clonotype appeared many times. This chain links TRBV11-2 with TRBJ2-1; D is uncertain. This CDR3 region has 15 residues. Deletions cut 4 bases from V and 3 bases from J, with 13 bases between. Germline values: CDR1 SGHAT, CDR2 FQNNGV. The CDR3 DNA reads TGTGCCAGCAGCTCAAGCTGGGGTAACTACAATGAGCAGTTCTTC. Translated, it gives CASSSSWGNYNEQFF. The full variable domain, in which reference TRBV11-2 and TRBJ2-1 provide the parts outside the CDR3, is EAGVAQSPRYKIIEKRQSVAFWCNPISGHATLYWYQQILGQGPKLLIQFQNNGVVDDSQLPKDRFSAERLKGVDSTLKIQPAKLEDSAVYLCASSSSWGNYNEQFFGPGTRLTVL.

The V gene is TRBV24-1, the J gene TRBJ2-2, with no clear D. Trimming left V 5 bases short and J 1 base short, with 4 bases between. The CDR3 sequence is 13 residues long. Germline-derived CDR1 and CDR2 are KGHDR and SFDVKD. The CDR3 reads CATSGVNTGELFF. The DNA for the CDR3 is TGTGCCACCAGTGGAGTGAACACCGGGGAGCTGTTTTTT.

The chain joins TRBV6-1 to TRBJ2-2; D is perhaps TRBD1 or TRBD2 (6 bases each). The CDR3 consists of 16 residues. From germline, CDR1 is MNHNS and CDR2 SASEGT. Trimming stripped 2 bases from V and 1 base from J, with 11 bases between. The CDR3, as DNA: TGTGCCAGCAGTGAACAGGAGGGACAGAACACCGGGGAGCTGTTTTTT. Translating gives CASSEQEGQNTGELFF.

The table lists this clonotype with a few counts. A single base separates this from a much larger clone, so it may be a read error. It is likely a read error, because the conserved phenylalanine at the end of the CDR3 is missing. This chain joins TRBV18 and TRBJ1-1; perhaps TRBD1 as D (5 bases). The CDR3 runs to 15 residues. Trimming cost V 5 bases and J 2 bases, with 15 bases left between them. The germline gives CDR1 KGHSH, CDR2 LQKENI. CDR3 sequence: CASSISWGRNTEAFV. The CDR3 DNA sequence: TGTGCCAGCTCAATATCGTGGGGCCGAAACACTGAAGCTTTCGTT.